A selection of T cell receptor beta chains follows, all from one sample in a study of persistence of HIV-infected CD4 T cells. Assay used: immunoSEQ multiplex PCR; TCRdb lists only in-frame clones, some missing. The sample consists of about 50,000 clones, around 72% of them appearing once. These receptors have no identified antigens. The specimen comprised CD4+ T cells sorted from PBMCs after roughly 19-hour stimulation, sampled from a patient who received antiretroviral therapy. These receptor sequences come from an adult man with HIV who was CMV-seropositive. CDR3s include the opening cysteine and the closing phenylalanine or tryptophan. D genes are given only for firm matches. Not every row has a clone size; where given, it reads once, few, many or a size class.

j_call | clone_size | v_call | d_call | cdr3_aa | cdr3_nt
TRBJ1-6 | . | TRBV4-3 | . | CASSQREGSPLHF | TGCGCCAGCAGCCAACGGGAGGGTTCACCCCTCCACTTT
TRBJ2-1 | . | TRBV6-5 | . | CASSYGQGSYNEQFF | TGTGCCAGCAGTTACGGGCAGGGCTCCTACAATGAGCAGTTCTTC
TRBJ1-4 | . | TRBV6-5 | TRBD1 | CASGGTDEKLFF | TGTGCATCGGGGGGGACAGACGAAAAACTGTTTTTT
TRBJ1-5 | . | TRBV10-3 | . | CAISESSGSNQPQHF | TGTGCCATCAGTGAGTCTTCAGGTAGCAATCAGCCCCAGCATTTT
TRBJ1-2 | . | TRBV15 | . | CATSSGERSGYTF | TGTGCCACCAGCAGTGGGGAGAGGAGTGGCTACACCTTC
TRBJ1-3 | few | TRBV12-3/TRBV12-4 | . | CASKGSGNTIYF | TGTGCCAGTAAGGGGTCTGGAAACACCATATATTTT
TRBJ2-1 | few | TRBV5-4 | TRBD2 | CASSSRMSGRYNEQFF | TGTGCCAGCAGCTCGCGAATGAGCGGGAGGTACAATGAGCAGTTCTTC
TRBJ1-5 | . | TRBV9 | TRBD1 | CASSPRTGPNQPQHF | TGTGCCAGCAGCCCCCGGACAGGGCCGAATCAGCCCCAGCATTTT
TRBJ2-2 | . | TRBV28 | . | CASSSRAAGELFF | TGTGCCAGCAGTTCCCGAGCCGCCGGGGAGCTGTTTTTT
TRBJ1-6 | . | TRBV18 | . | CASSPTETGTPLHF | TGTGCCAGCTCACCAACCGAGACAGGAACACCCCTCCACTTT
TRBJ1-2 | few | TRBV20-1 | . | CSARWDYGYTF | TGCAGTGCTAGGTGGGACTATGGCTACACCTTC
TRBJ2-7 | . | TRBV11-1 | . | CASSFSYEQYF | TGTGCCAGCAGCTTCTCCTACGAGCAGTACTTC
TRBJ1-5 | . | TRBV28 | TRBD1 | CASSETGAQPQHF | TGTGCCAGCAGTGAGACAGGGGCACAGCCCCAGCATTTT
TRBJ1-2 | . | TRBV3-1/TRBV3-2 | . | CASSPGGSRGYTF | TGTGCCAGCAGCCCGGGGGGGAGTCGTGGCTACACCTTC
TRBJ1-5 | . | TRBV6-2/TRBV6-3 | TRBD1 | CASSRGTGTGSYSNQPQHF | TGTGCCAGCAGCCGCGGAACCGGGACAGGGAGTTATAGCAATCAGCCCCAGCATTTT
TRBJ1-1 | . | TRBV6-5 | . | CASSGTPFANTEAFF | TGTGCCAGCAGCGGTACCCCCTTTGCGAACACTGAAGCTTTCTTT
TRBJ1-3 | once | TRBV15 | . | CATSSGPSSGNTIYF | TGTGCCACCAGCAGCGGCCCGAGCTCTGGAAACACCATATATTTT
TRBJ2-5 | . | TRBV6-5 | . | CASSYSFTGQETQYF | TGTGCCAGCAGTTACTCCTTTACGGGACAAGAGACCCAGTACTTC
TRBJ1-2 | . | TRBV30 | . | CARARDDYGYTF | TGTGCCAGGGCCCGGGACGACTATGGCTACACCTTC
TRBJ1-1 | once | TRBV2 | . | CASHQVGRNEAFF | TGTGCCAGCCACCAGGTAGGCAGAAATGAAGCTTTCTTT
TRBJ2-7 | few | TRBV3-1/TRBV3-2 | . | CASSPTLFGSSYEQYF | TGTGCCAGCAGCCCTACGTTGTTTGGGAGCTCCTACGAGCAGTACTTC
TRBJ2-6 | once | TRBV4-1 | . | CASSQERGSGANVLTF | TGCGCCAGCAGCCAAGAACGAGGATCCGGGGCCAACGTCCTGACTTTC
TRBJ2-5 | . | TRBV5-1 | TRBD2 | CASSQGREGETQYF | TGCGCCAGCTCTCAAGGGAGGGAGGGAGAGACCCAGTACTTC
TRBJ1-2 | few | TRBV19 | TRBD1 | CASSIGQGVYGYTF | TGTGCCAGTAGTATAGGCCAGGGGGTCTATGGCTACACCTTC
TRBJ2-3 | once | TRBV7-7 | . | CASSLSGEDTDTQYF | TGTGCCAGCAGCTTGTCGGGAGAGGACACAGATACGCAGTATTTT
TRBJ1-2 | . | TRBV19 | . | CASSIDLPRPVHF | TGTGCCAGTAGTATAGATCTTCCCCGGCCTGTGCACTTC
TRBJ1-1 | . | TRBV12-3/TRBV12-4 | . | CASSWILNTEAFF | TGTGCCAGCAGTTGGATCTTGAACACTGAAGCTTTCTTT
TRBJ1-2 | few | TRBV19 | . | CASRRAGANYGYTF | TGTGCCAGTAGAAGGGCAGGAGCTAACTATGGCTACACCTTC
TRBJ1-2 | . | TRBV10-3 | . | CAISRDYGYTF | TGTGCCATCAGCAGGGACTATGGCTACACCTTC
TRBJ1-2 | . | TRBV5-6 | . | CASSLGYGYTF | TGTGCCAGCAGCCTTGGTTATGGCTACACCTTC
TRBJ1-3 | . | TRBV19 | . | CASSSRTSFVNTIYF | TGTGCCAGTAGTAGCCGGACATCTTTTGTGAACACCATATATTTT
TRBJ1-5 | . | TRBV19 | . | CASSIDRGGNQPQHF | TGTGCCAGTAGTATAGATCGCGGGGGTAATCAGCCCCAGCATTTT
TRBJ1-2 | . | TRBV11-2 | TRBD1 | CASSFGQGDGYTF | TGTGCCAGCAGCTTCGGACAGGGTGATGGCTACACCTTC
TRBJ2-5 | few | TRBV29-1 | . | CSAMEETQYF | TGCAGCGCCATGGAAGAGACCCAGTACTTC
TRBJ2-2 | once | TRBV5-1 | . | CASSQAGTNTGELFF | TGCGCCAGCAGCCAGGCGGGTACGAACACCGGGGAGCTGTTTTTT
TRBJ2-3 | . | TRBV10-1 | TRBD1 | CASSEGAYRGTDTQYF | TGCGCCAGCAGTGAGGGAGCGTACAGGGGTACAGATACGCAGTATTTT
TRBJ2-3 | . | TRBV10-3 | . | CAISEGDFTDTQYF | TGTGCCATCAGTGAGGGGGACTTCACAGATACGCAGTATTTT